In its sample, the clone carrying this T cell receptor (beta chain) was seen once. This sample is part of a study of technical replicates of blood from several donors. Repertoires were generated with immunoSEQ multiplex PCR, while TCRdb's copy carries only in-frame clones and drops some. The sample has 80,000 to 90,000 clones, roughly 94% seen once. Germline CDR1 and CDR2: SGHAT and FQNNGV. V lost 1 base to trimming and J lost 2 bases, with 14 bases between them. This CDR3 region has 16 residues. The TCR comes from a human donor in good health. J is TRBJ2-5 and V is TRBV11-2, with D uncertain. Sequencing was performed on T cells isolated from PBMCs. The CDR3 DNA reads TGTGCCAGCAGCTTAGCATCCCTCACATTTCAAGAGACCCAGTACTTC. Its protein is CASSLASLTFQETQYF.